The rows below give T cell receptor beta chains drawn from one sample of a study of T cell responses to AZD1222 COVID-19 vaccine. The protocol was immunoSEQ multiplex PCR, while the TCRdb copy is restricted to in-frame clones and leaves out a portion. There are 150,000 to 180,000 clones in the sample; about 88% occur only once, and around 3.2% lies in the top ten. The sample consisted of peripheral blood, taken on day 0 of AZD1222 vaccination. The receptors here all came from an adult in good health. The CDR3 runs from the conserved cysteine through the conserved F or W. A D gene is named only where the DNA matches it firmly. Clone size is not always given. Where it is, it says once, few, many or a class for expanded clones.

>TRBD1|TRBJ1-6|TRBV28|.
TGTGCCAGCCTCACAACAGGGGAAGGGTTTGGTCATTCACCCCTCCACTTT
CASLTTGEGFGHSPLHF
>.|TRBJ2-1|TRBV5-1|.
TGCGCCAGCAGCTTGGAGCGGCTAAACTACAATGAGCAGTTCTTC
CASSLERLNYNEQFF
>.|TRBJ2-7|TRBV11-2|few
TGTGCCAGCAGCGTCCTAGGGGGGGCCTACGAGCAGTACTTC
CASSVLGGAYEQYF
>.|TRBJ2-1|TRBV19|.
TGTGCCAGTAGTATCGCGGGGGCTCGGAATGAGCAGTTCTTC
CASSIAGARNEQFF
>.|TRBJ2-5|TRBV5-1|.
TGCGCGTCGAGGGGGGACGAAGAGACCCAGTACTTC
CASRGDEETQYF
>.|TRBJ1-2|TRBV5-1|.
TGCGCCAGCAGCTTGGCGGCAGCCTCGGGTGGCTACACCTTC
CASSLAAASGGYTF
>.|TRBJ2-1|TRBV5-1|.
TGCGCCAGCAGCCCTGGGTTGTTACAGGACAATGAGCAGTTCTTC
CASSPGLLQDNEQFF
>TRBD1|TRBJ2-5|TRBV7-2|.
TGTGCCAGCAGCTCCCCCCTAGGGGGCTCGGAGACCCAGTACTTC
CASSSPLGGSETQYF
>.|TRBJ1-5|TRBV2|.
TGTGCCAGCAGAGGACACTTTGATAGCAATCAGCCCCAGCATTTT
CASRGHFDSNQPQHF
>.|TRBJ1-1|TRBV11-2|.
TGTGCCAGCAGCTTAGGCCCGAGGATGAACACTGAAGCTTTCTTT
CASSLGPRMNTEAFF
>.|TRBJ2-5|TRBV7-9|once
TGTGCCAGCAGCCGCTCGGGGGTCTCAGAGACCCAGTACTTC
CASSRSGVSETQYF
>.|TRBJ1-1|TRBV6-5|.
TGTGCCAGCAGGGTGGGACCGAACACTGAAGCTTTCTTT
CASRVGPNTEAFF
>.|TRBJ2-7|TRBV4-3|.
TGCGCCAGCAGCCAAGATCGCGGTTCCTACGAGCAGTACTTC
CASSQDRGSYEQYF
>.|TRBJ1-2|TRBV9|.
TGTGCCAGCAGCGTAGAATGGGACGGGGGGGCCTATGGCTACACCTTC
CASSVEWDGGAYGYTF
>TRBD2|TRBJ2-7|TRBV12-5|.
TGTGCTAGTGGTTTGCCCGGGACTAGGAGGGCCCACGAGCAGTACTTC
CASGLPGTRRAHEQYF
>TRBD2|TRBJ2-1|TRBV7-6|once
TGTGCCAGCAGCAAACGACCGGGACTAGCGATCAATGAGCAGTTCTTC
CASSKRPGLAINEQFF
>.|TRBJ1-6|TRBV19|.
TGTGCCAGTAGTATGTTTGGACTCCGGGCTTCACCCCTCCACTTT
CASSMFGLRASPLHF
>.|TRBJ1-6|TRBV5-4|.
TGTGCCAGCAGCCTCGGTAGGCCGAGCTCCTATAATTCACCCCTCCACTTT
CASSLGRPSSYNSPLHF
>.|TRBJ2-3|TRBV27|.
TGTGCCAGCAGTGCCTTGGGAGGCGGAGGCGATACGCAGTATTTT
CASSALGGGGDTQYF
>.|TRBJ2-3|TRBV5-6|.
TGTGCCAGCAGCTCCTCCTTGGAGGGTATCGGAGATACGCAGTATTTT
CASSSSLEGIGDTQYF
>.|TRBJ1-2|TRBV6-1|.
TGTGCCAGCAGTGATGGGGGGGGACCGATCTTC
CASSDGGGPIF
>TRBD1|TRBJ1-2|TRBV29-1|.
TGCAGCGCCCTCCGGCTAGGGGGCTCGATAGGCTACACCTTC
CSALRLGGSIGYTF
>.|TRBJ1-6|TRBV27|.
TGTGCCAGCAGTTTAAGGCGGACGGACAAGGGTTCACCCCTCCACTTT
CASSLRRTDKGSPLHF
>.|TRBJ2-3|TRBV6-2/TRBV6-3|.
TGTGCCAGCAGCCGACTTGGGGGAGATACGCAGTATTTT
CASSRLGGDTQYF
>TRBD1|TRBJ2-7|TRBV4-3|.
TGCGCCAGCAGCCAGGGACAGGGAGGACGCGAGCAGTACTTC
CASSQGQGGREQYF
>.|TRBJ2-2|TRBV24-1|.
TGTGCCACCAGGGGGACGATGGATACCGGGGAGCTGTTTTTT
CATRGTMDTGELFF
>.|TRBJ1-2|TRBV2|once
TGTGCCAGCAGTGAAATGGAGGGGAGGTATGGCTACACCTTC
CASSEMEGRYGYTF
>TRBD2|TRBJ2-1|TRBV5-1|.
TGCGCCAGCAGCTCCGGGGGGGCCAGCTACAATGAGCAGTTCTTC
CASSSGGASYNEQFF
>TRBD1|TRBJ1-3|TRBV11-2|.
TGTGCCAGCAGCTTTCAGACAGGGTCTGGAAACACCATATATTTT
CASSFQTGSGNTIYF
>TRBD2|TRBJ2-5|TRBV5-4|.
TGTGCCAGCAGAGCAACTAGCGGGGGAGGGGAGACCCAGTACTTC
CASRATSGGGETQYF
>.|TRBJ1-3|TRBV28|.
TGTGCCAGCAGCCTTAGGAGGGGAGGAAACACCATATATTTT
CASSLRRGGNTIYF
>TRBD1|TRBJ1-4|TRBV5-1|.
TGCGCCAGCAGCTTGACAGGGGGCCGGGAAAAACTGTTTTTT
CASSLTGGREKLFF